The T cell receptor (beta chain) described here comes from a study of graft-versus-host responses after intestinal transplantation. About the research overall: Anti-thymocyte globulin served as induction for all recipients, who then took tacrolimus and steroids for about 3 years. Overall study results and limits: The study associated peak circulating GvH clone levels with early post-transplant HvG declines.

Turning to this clone: Its target is not known.

Only in-frame clones appear in the TCRdb table, and some are missing; sequencing was by immunoSEQ multiplex PCR. The sample holds over 100,000 clones, 93% seen once. The CDR3 has 12 amino acids. Trimming removed 8 bases at V and 3 bases at J, with 10 bases between. Germline CDR1 reads MNHNS; CDR2 reads SASEGT. The TCR was taken from a human donor who was the organ donor for an intestinal transplant. Sample: unstimulated CD8+ T cells sorted from spleen or lymph node cells, taken before transplant. The chain employs TRBV6-1 and TRBJ1-2; maybe TRBD1 (5 bases). The CDR3 region has the DNA TGTGCCAGCGATGGGACTTACTATGGCTACACCTTC. It specifies CASDGTYYGYTF.